A selection of T cell receptor beta chains follows, all from one sample in a study of PD-L1 blockade in urothelial cancer. Some clones are missing from TCRdb's copy, which holds only in-frame ones; the method was immunoSEQ multiplex PCR. This sample has under 55,000 clones, with under 90% found just once. The sample in question was PBMCs, obtained around atezolizumab (anti-PD-L1) treatment. The receptors shown here come from a man aged 35-49 years with urothelial cancer. CDR3s include the opening cysteine and the closing phenylalanine or tryptophan. Each record gives: CDR3 DNA, CDR3 protein, V gene, J gene, clone size, D gene. The D gene is left open where the match is weak. For some rows the clone size is stated as once, few or many, or as a class when expanded; others skip it.

CDR3nt: TGTGCCAGCACTGGGCCGGGACAGCAGCTATACGAGCAGTACTTC
CDR3aa: CASTGPGQQLYEQYF
v_gene: TRBV18
j_gene: TRBJ2-7
abundance: .
d_gene: TRBD1

CDR3nt: TGTGCCAGCAGTAGATCCGGGACAGCCTACGAGCAGTACTTC
CDR3aa: CASSRSGTAYEQYF
v_gene: TRBV28
j_gene: TRBJ2-7
abundance: once
d_gene: TRBD1

CDR3nt: TGTGCCAGCAGTGTTGCACAGGGTCAAAACGGGGAGCTGTTTTTT
CDR3aa: CASSVAQGQNGELFF
v_gene: TRBV2
j_gene: TRBJ2-2
abundance: .
d_gene: .

CDR3nt: TGTGCCAGCAGTTTCCCGACAACTCAGAAAATTGAAGCTTTCTTT
CDR3aa: CASSFPTTQKIEAFF
v_gene: TRBV28
j_gene: TRBJ1-1
abundance: .
d_gene: .

CDR3nt: TGTGCCAGCAGCTTTAGGGGGTCCTCCTCTGGGGCCAACGTCCTGACTTTC
CDR3aa: CASSFRGSSSGANVLTF
v_gene: TRBV11-2
j_gene: TRBJ2-6
abundance: .
d_gene: .

CDR3nt: TGTGCCAGCAGCTCAGAGCCATACCCGGGGGATACGCAGTATTTT
CDR3aa: CASSSEPYPGDTQYF
v_gene: TRBV5-4
j_gene: TRBJ2-3
abundance: .
d_gene: .

CDR3nt: TGTGCCGGGACAGGGTTCAGCTACGAGCAGTACTTC
CDR3aa: CAGTGFSYEQYF
v_gene: TRBV30
j_gene: TRBJ2-7
abundance: once
d_gene: TRBD1

CDR3nt: TGTGCCAGCAGTTTCCGACTAGGGGGCGAGACCCAGTACTTC
CDR3aa: CASSFRLGGETQYF
v_gene: TRBV27
j_gene: TRBJ2-5
abundance: .
d_gene: .

CDR3nt: TGTGCCAGCAGTTTCAGACCTAGAGGACAGGGGAAGACCGGGGAGCTGTTTTTT
CDR3aa: CASSFRPRGQGKTGELFF
v_gene: TRBV27
j_gene: TRBJ2-2
abundance: few
d_gene: TRBD1

CDR3nt: TGCAGCGTTGAAGGTTCAGGGCCTGAAGCTTTCTTT
CDR3aa: CSVEGSGPEAFF
v_gene: TRBV29-1
j_gene: TRBJ1-1
abundance: .
d_gene: .

CDR3nt: TGTGCCAGCAGCTCTCCGGGACAGGAGATCTCTGGGGCCAACGTCCTGACTTTC
CDR3aa: CASSSPGQEISGANVLTF
v_gene: TRBV7-9
j_gene: TRBJ2-6
abundance: .
d_gene: TRBD1

CDR3nt: TGTGCCAGCAGCCAAGAGGGAACTAGCGGGAGGTACGAGCAGTACTTC
CDR3aa: CASSQEGTSGRYEQYF
v_gene: TRBV14
j_gene: TRBJ2-7
abundance: .
d_gene: TRBD2

CDR3nt: TGTGCCAGCAGCTTATCAGCCGGGGCGGGAGGGCTAAATACGCAGTATTTT
CDR3aa: CASSLSAGAGGLNTQYF
v_gene: TRBV7-6
j_gene: TRBJ2-3
abundance: .
d_gene: TRBD2

CDR3nt: TGTGCCAGCGCCAGACTAGCGGGAGGGTGGGAGCAGTTCTTC
CDR3aa: CASARLAGGWEQFF
v_gene: TRBV28
j_gene: TRBJ2-1
abundance: .
d_gene: TRBD2

CDR3nt: TGTGCCAGCAGGTCGGTCGGGACAGGGTTAGAGACCCAGTACTTC
CDR3aa: CASRSVGTGLETQYF
v_gene: TRBV27
j_gene: TRBJ2-5
abundance: .
d_gene: TRBD1

CDR3nt: TGTGCCACCCAGGAGCGGGGAGGGCCCGGTGAGCAGTTCTTC
CDR3aa: CATQERGGPGEQFF
v_gene: TRBV5-4
j_gene: TRBJ2-1
abundance: .
d_gene: TRBD2

CDR3nt: TGTGCCAGTAGTCGGGACAGGGGAGCTTTCTTT
CDR3aa: CASSRDRGAFF
v_gene: TRBV19
j_gene: TRBJ1-1
abundance: .
d_gene: TRBD1

CDR3nt: TGTGCCAGCAGCGTAGAGCCCGCTAACAATGAGCAGTTCTTC
CDR3aa: CASSVEPANNEQFF
v_gene: TRBV9
j_gene: TRBJ2-1
abundance: .
d_gene: .

CDR3nt: TGTGCCAGCAGTGAGGGGGGGGCTGAAGCTTTCTTT
CDR3aa: CASSEGGAEAFF
v_gene: TRBV25-1
j_gene: TRBJ1-1
abundance: .
d_gene: .

CDR3nt: TGTGCCAGCAGCTTGGGGGGCTCTGTAGCCAAAAACATTCAGTACTTC
CDR3aa: CASSLGGSVAKNIQYF
v_gene: TRBV5-4
j_gene: TRBJ2-4
abundance: .
d_gene: .

CDR3nt: TGTGCCAGCAGCTTAGCAGGGGGAGGGGAGACCCAGTACTTC
CDR3aa: CASSLAGGGETQYF
v_gene: TRBV7-9
j_gene: TRBJ2-5
abundance: .
d_gene: .

CDR3nt: TGTGCCAGCAGTGAGCGCACCGAGCAGTACTTC
CDR3aa: CASSERTEQYF
v_gene: TRBV25-1
j_gene: TRBJ2-7
abundance: few
d_gene: .

CDR3nt: TGTGCCTGGACGGAGTCCTACGAGCAGTACTTC
CDR3aa: CAWTESYEQYF
v_gene: TRBV30
j_gene: TRBJ2-7
abundance: .
d_gene: .

CDR3nt: TGTGCCAGCAGTCCACAGGGCTATGGGACTGAAGCTTTCTTT
CDR3aa: CASSPQGYGTEAFF
v_gene: TRBV6-6
j_gene: TRBJ1-1
abundance: once
d_gene: .

CDR3nt: TGCGCCAGCAGCCAAATGGGCGCGGGACTAGCGAAGAATGAGCAGTTCTTC
CDR3aa: CASSQMGAGLAKNEQFF
v_gene: TRBV4-1
j_gene: TRBJ2-1
abundance: .
d_gene: TRBD2

CDR3nt: TGTGCCAGCAGCCCGGTGTTTGATACGCAGTATTTT
CDR3aa: CASSPVFDTQYF
v_gene: TRBV28
j_gene: TRBJ2-3
abundance: .
d_gene: .

CDR3nt: TGTGCCAGCTCACCAGGACAGGACACCTACGAGCAGTACTTC
CDR3aa: CASSPGQDTYEQYF
v_gene: TRBV18
j_gene: TRBJ2-7
abundance: .
d_gene: TRBD1

CDR3nt: TGCAGTGTTGCGGGGCAGACCCAGTACTTC
CDR3aa: CSVAGQTQYF
v_gene: TRBV20-1
j_gene: TRBJ2-5
abundance: .
d_gene: .

CDR3nt: TGTGCCAGCAGTGAATTCGGGGTGTATGGGGAGCAGTTCTTC
CDR3aa: CASSEFGVYGEQFF
v_gene: TRBV27
j_gene: TRBJ2-1
abundance: .
d_gene: .

CDR3nt: TGTGCCAGTAAGACACCTAGGGGATGGAACACTGAAGCTTTCTTT
CDR3aa: CASKTPRGWNTEAFF
v_gene: TRBV10-3
j_gene: TRBJ1-1
abundance: few
d_gene: .

CDR3nt: TGCGCCAGCAGAATACCCAGAACACCCGTAGCGCCAACCTACAATGAGCAGTTCTTC
CDR3aa: CASRIPRTPVAPTYNEQFF
v_gene: TRBV10-1
j_gene: TRBJ2-1
abundance: .
d_gene: .

CDR3nt: TGTGCCAGCAGTACAGGGTTGAGGGGCTACACCTTC
CDR3aa: CASSTGLRGYTF
v_gene: TRBV28
j_gene: TRBJ1-2
abundance: few
d_gene: .

CDR3nt: TGCGCCAGCAGCCAAGATCCGGAGAGGGCTGAGCTGTTTTTT
CDR3aa: CASSQDPERAELFF
v_gene: TRBV4-1
j_gene: TRBJ2-2
abundance: .
d_gene: .

CDR3nt: TGTGCCAGCAGCGTAGTGGGAGCGTACAATGAGCAGTTCTTC
CDR3aa: CASSVVGAYNEQFF
v_gene: TRBV9
j_gene: TRBJ2-1
abundance: .
d_gene: .

CDR3nt: TGTGCCAGCACCACTGGGGGGGCTAGCAGAGATACGCAGTATTTT
CDR3aa: CASTTGGASRDTQYF
v_gene: TRBV28
j_gene: TRBJ2-3
abundance: .
d_gene: .

CDR3nt: TGTGCCAGCAGCTCGGACAGGGTCCATGGCTACACCTTC
CDR3aa: CASSSDRVHGYTF
v_gene: TRBV11-2
j_gene: TRBJ1-2
abundance: .
d_gene: TRBD1

CDR3nt: TGCGCCAGCAGTTACCTAGCGGGATACGAGCAGTACTTC
CDR3aa: CASSYLAGYEQYF
v_gene: TRBV10-2
j_gene: TRBJ2-7
abundance: .
d_gene: TRBD2

CDR3nt: TGTGCCAGCAGCTTAACGATGGGGGGAGGCCCAGATACGCAGTATTTT
CDR3aa: CASSLTMGGGPDTQYF
v_gene: TRBV7-3
j_gene: TRBJ2-3
abundance: .
d_gene: .

CDR3nt: TGCGCCAGCAGCTTATACGACTTCTACAATGAGCAGTTCTTC
CDR3aa: CASSLYDFYNEQFF
v_gene: TRBV5-1
j_gene: TRBJ2-1
abundance: .
d_gene: .

CDR3nt: TGTGCCATCAGGGGCGTGGGGGGTGACAATGAGCAGTTCTTC
CDR3aa: CAIRGVGGDNEQFF
v_gene: TRBV10-3
j_gene: TRBJ2-1
abundance: .
d_gene: .

CDR3nt: TGTGCCAGCAGCTTAGTCCTGGGACTAGCGGGTACTAGCACAGATACGCAGTATTTT
CDR3aa: CASSLVLGLAGTSTDTQYF
v_gene: TRBV7-6
j_gene: TRBJ2-3
abundance: few
d_gene: TRBD2

CDR3nt: TGCAGCGTTGGCATGTCGTCGGGATGGGACACTGAAGCTTTCTTT
CDR3aa: CSVGMSSGWDTEAFF
v_gene: TRBV29-1
j_gene: TRBJ1-1
abundance: few
d_gene: .

CDR3nt: TGTGCCAGCAGAACTACTAGCACAGATACGCAGTATTTT
CDR3aa: CASRTTSTDTQYF
v_gene: TRBV28
j_gene: TRBJ2-3
abundance: .
d_gene: .

CDR3nt: TGTGCCAGCAGTTTGGACAGGGGGAGCAATCAGCCCCAGCATTTT
CDR3aa: CASSLDRGSNQPQHF
v_gene: TRBV2
j_gene: TRBJ1-5
abundance: .
d_gene: TRBD1

CDR3nt: TGTGCCAGCAGCTTAGATTACAGGGGAGAGACCCAGTACTTC
CDR3aa: CASSLDYRGETQYF
v_gene: TRBV7-2
j_gene: TRBJ2-5
abundance: .
d_gene: TRBD1

CDR3nt: TGTGCCAGCTCACCGTACGACCCAGGAGCGGGACAGCCCCAGCATTTT
CDR3aa: CASSPYDPGAGQPQHF
v_gene: TRBV18
j_gene: TRBJ1-5
abundance: .
d_gene: .